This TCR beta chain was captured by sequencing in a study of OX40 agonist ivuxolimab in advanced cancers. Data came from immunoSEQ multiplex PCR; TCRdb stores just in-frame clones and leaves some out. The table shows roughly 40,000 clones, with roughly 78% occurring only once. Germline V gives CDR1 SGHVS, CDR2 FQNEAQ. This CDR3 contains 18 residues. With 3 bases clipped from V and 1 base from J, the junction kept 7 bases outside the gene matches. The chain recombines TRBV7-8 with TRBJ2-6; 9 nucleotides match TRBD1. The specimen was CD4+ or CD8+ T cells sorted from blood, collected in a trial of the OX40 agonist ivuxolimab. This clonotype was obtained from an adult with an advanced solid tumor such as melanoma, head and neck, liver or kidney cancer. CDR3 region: CASSFSDRGVSGANVLTF. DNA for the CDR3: TGTGCCAGCAGCTTTTCAGACAGGGGGGTTTCTGGGGCCAACGTCCTGACTTTC.